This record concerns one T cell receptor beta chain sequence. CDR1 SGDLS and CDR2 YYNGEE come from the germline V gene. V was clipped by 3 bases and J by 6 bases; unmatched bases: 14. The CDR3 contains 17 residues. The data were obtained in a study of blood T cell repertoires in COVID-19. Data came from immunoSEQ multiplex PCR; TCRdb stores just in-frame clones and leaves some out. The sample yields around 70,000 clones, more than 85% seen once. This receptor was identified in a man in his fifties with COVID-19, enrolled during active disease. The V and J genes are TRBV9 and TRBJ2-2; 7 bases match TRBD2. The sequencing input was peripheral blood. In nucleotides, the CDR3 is TGTGCCAGCAGCGCCGGTGGGCGGGAGCCTCTGTCCGGGGAGCTGTTTTTT. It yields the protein CASSAGGREPLSGELFF.